This T cell receptor (beta chain) emerged from a study of molecular identifiers for immune sequencing clone quantification. CDR1 is MNHEY, CDR2 SVGAGI, per germline. The CDR3 runs 15 residues. Trimming cost V 2 bases and J 3 bases; bases outside gene matches: 6. From the PCR reads, TCRdb called clonotypes with MiXCR, one entry per CDR3 protein. The table records 45,000 to 55,000 distinct CDR3 sequences, roughly 38% of them present only once. This clonotype showed up many times. Sorting recovered naive CD8 T cells on a CD8+CD4-CCR7+CD45RA+ profile. The chain links TRBV6-5 to TRBJ1-1; 7 bases line up with TRBD1. This sequence was found in a human donor in good health. Some libraries in this study had Jurkat cell RNA spiked in. The sequencing input was naive CD8+ T cells from blood, with Jurkat cell RNA spiked in. Subset described: FACS-sorted CD8+CD4-CCR7+CD45RA+ naive T cells. The CDR3 reads CASSYLTGSDTEAFF. The CDR3, as DNA: TGTGCCAGCAGTTACCTGACAGGGTCGGACACTGAAGCTTTCTTT.